There are a few counts of the clone carrying this TCR beta chain. Time point given: persistent/refractory GD, antithyroid drugs over 5 years with positive TRAb. Making the TCR library involved RNA that had been extracted from PBMCs. The data were obtained in a study of regulatory T cells in long-lasting Graves disease. Germline V gives CDR1 DFQATT, CDR2 SNEGSKA (reference sequence). CDR3 size: 12 residues. The ends were cut back, 2 bases at V and 4 bases at J, with 8 bases in the middle. In building TCR beta libraries, iRepertoire HTBI primers were used together with Arm-PCR of CDR3 regions. MiXCR, run by TCRdb on the multiplex PCR reads, gives a single entry per CDR3 protein. Of a few hundred thousand distinct CDR3 sequences in the sample, roughly 22% were seen once.

The sequenced sample was peripheral blood mononuclear cells (PBMCs), obtained when the disease was refractory, from a patient treated with antithyroid drugs. This sequence was found in a female donor with Graves disease. The V gene is TRBV20-1, the J gene TRBJ2-5, with D uncertain. DNA of the CDR3: TGCAGTGCTAGATCCATGCGAGAGACCCAGTACTTC. It specifies CSARSMRETQYF.